This is a list of T cell receptor beta chains from one sample in a study of blood T cell repertoires in COVID-19. Profiling relied on immunoSEQ multiplex PCR, and the TCRdb table lists in-frame clones only, not all of them. The table shows about 150,000 clones, with approximately 90% occurring only once. Sequencing used peripheral blood. These TCRs come from a human donor with COVID-19, enrolled during active disease. The donor label of this sample is uncertain. CDR3s include the opening cysteine and the closing phenylalanine or tryptophan. A D gene is named only where the DNA matches it firmly. Rows give clone size only sometimes, using once, few, many, or a class for an expanded clone.

>TRBD1|TRBV5-1|.|TRBJ1-4
TGCGCCAGCAGCCCGGGGACAGGCGGTAATGAAAAACTGTTTTTT
CASSPGTGGNEKLFF
>.|TRBV7-2|.|TRBJ1-1
TGTGCCAGCAGCTTAGGACAGAACACTGAAGCTTTCTTT
CASSLGQNTEAFF
>.|TRBV2|.|TRBJ2-3
TGTGCCAGCAGGGGGCATGGCGCAGGAAAAGATACGCAGTATTTT
CASRGHGAGKDTQYF
>TRBD1|TRBV5-1|.|TRBJ2-7
TGCGCCAGCAGCTTAACGACAGGGGTCTACGAGCAGTACTTC
CASSLTTGVYEQYF
>.|TRBV2|.|TRBJ1-4
TGTGCCAGCAGTGAAGTCCGCGGAACTAATGAAAAACTGTTTTTT
CASSEVRGTNEKLFF
>TRBD1|TRBV29-1|.|TRBJ2-4
TGCAGCGTACCGGGACAGGCGGGCGACATTCAGTACTTC
CSVPGQAGDIQYF
>TRBD1|TRBV2|once|TRBJ1-2
TGTGCCAGCCCCTCCCAGGGGGCGGACTATGGCTACACCTTC
CASPSQGADYGYTF
>.|TRBV21-1|.|TRBJ1-5
TGTGCCAGCAGCCCCCCGAGGGCGGGTAGCAATCAGCCCCAGCATTTT
CASSPPRAGSNQPQHF
>TRBD1|TRBV18|.|TRBJ1-6
TGTGCCAGCTCACCAGGGACAGGCGATAATTCACCCCTCCACTTT
CASSPGTGDNSPLHF
>.|TRBV19|.|TRBJ1-2
TGTGCCAGTACGGCGGGCGGTGGCTACACCTTC
CASTAGGGYTF
>.|TRBV13|.|TRBJ2-7
TGTGCCAGCAGCTTACAGGGTCCCCAAATTCCTTACGAGCAGTACTTC
CASSLQGPQIPYEQYF
>TRBD2|TRBV5-1|.|TRBJ2-3
TGCGCCAGCAGCTCCGGACCTAGCGGGGGGGCGGCAGATACGCAGTATTTT
CASSSGPSGGAADTQYF
>TRBD1|TRBV18|.|TRBJ2-7
TGTGCCAGCTCACTCGGCGGGACAGGTCCCTACGAGCAGTACTTC
CASSLGGTGPYEQYF
>TRBD1|TRBV2|.|TRBJ1-4
TGTGCCGGAAAAACGACAGGGGGCGGTGAAAAACTGTTTTTT
CAGKTTGGGEKLFF
>TRBD1|TRBV27|.|TRBJ2-7
TGTGCCAGCATCGGGACAGGCCTAGAGCAGTACTTC
CASIGTGLEQYF
>TRBD1|TRBV27|.|TRBJ1-6
TGTGCCAGCAGTCAAGGGGGCTATTCACCCCTCCACTTT
CASSQGGYSPLHF
>TRBD1|TRBV4-1|.|TRBJ2-1
TGCGCCAGCAGCCCTACGGGACAGGGGGGCGATGAGCAGTTCTTC
CASSPTGQGGDEQFF
>TRBD2|TRBV4-1|.|TRBJ2-1
TGCGCCAGCAGCCAAAGGACTAGCGGGATGGTGGGCGAATCCTACAATGAGCAGTTCTTC
CASSQRTSGMVGESYNEQFF
>TRBD1|TRBV7-9|once|TRBJ2-5
TGTGCCAGCAGCCGAACCCGGGACAGACAAGAGACCCAGTACTTC
CASSRTRDRQETQYF
>TRBD1|TRBV6-5|.|TRBJ1-2
TGTGCCAGCAGTTTACTATCGGGACAGTACTATGGCTACACCTTC
CASSLLSGQYYGYTF
>.|TRBV9|.|TRBJ2-1
TGTGCCAGCAGCGTAGTTGGCAGCTACAATGAGCAGTTCTTC
CASSVVGSYNEQFF
>TRBD2|TRBV5-1|.|TRBJ2-1
TGCGCCAGCAGCTTGGCCGGGCAGCGGGAGAATGAGCAGTTCTTC
CASSLAGQRENEQFF
>.|TRBV25-1|once|TRBJ1-1
TGTGCCAGCAGTGATTTCAGGGGAGATCGGGTGAACACTGAAGCTTTCTTT
CASSDFRGDRVNTEAFF
>TRBD1|TRBV6-5|.|TRBJ1-5
TGTGCCAGCAGCTACCAGGGGGATTCCAATCAGCCCCAGCATTTT
CASSYQGDSNQPQHF
>.|TRBV5-1|few|TRBJ1-2
TGCGCCAGCAGCCCCCAACAGGGTGTCGCTAACTATGGCTACACCTTC
CASSPQQGVANYGYTF
>.|TRBV6-1|.|TRBJ1-2
TGTGCCAGCAGTGAAGGACCAGGGGCCAAGTATGGCTACACCTTC
CASSEGPGAKYGYTF
>TRBD1|TRBV28|.|TRBJ1-1
TGTGCCAGCAGCCCCGGGACAGGGGGAACTGAAGCTTTCTTT
CASSPGTGGTEAFF
>.|TRBV19|.|TRBJ1-5
TGTGCCAGTAGTAGGGGCACAGGCAATCAGCCCCAGCATTTT
CASSRGTGNQPQHF
>.|TRBV10-3|.|TRBJ2-7
TGTGCCATCAGTGAGTCCGCAGGGAACTACGAGCAGTACTTC
CAISESAGNYEQYF
>.|TRBV12-2|.|TRBJ2-2
TGTGCAAGTCGCCCACGATCGGGGACTCCGAACACCGGGGAGCTGTTTTTT
CASRPRSGTPNTGELFF
>.|TRBV11-3|.|TRBJ1-2
TGTGCCAGCAGGAGGGCGGAAGACCTAGGCTACACCTTC
CASRRAEDLGYTF
>.|TRBV27|.|TRBJ1-5
TGTGCCAGCAGTTTTCTCAATCAGCCCCAGCATTTT
CASSFLNQPQHF
>TRBD2|TRBV7-8|.|TRBJ2-7
TGTGCCAGCAGCTCTCCCAGACTAGCTAAGCTGCACGAGCAGTACTTC
CASSSPRLAKLHEQYF
>.|TRBV12-5|.|TRBJ2-5
TGTGCTAGTGGTTCTCCCGGTGGGACATGGGAGACCCAGTACTTC
CASGSPGGTWETQYF
>TRBD1|TRBV9|.|TRBJ1-3
TGTGCCAGCAGCCCGCTCACAGGGGATGGAAACACCATATATTTT
CASSPLTGDGNTIYF
>.|TRBV21-1|.|TRBJ1-5
TGTGCCAGCGCCAGACAGGGGCTTAGCAATCAGCCCCAGCATTTT
CASARQGLSNQPQHF
>.|TRBV2|.|TRBJ2-7
TGTGCCAGCACCCTCAGGAAGGGGAACTACGAGCAGTACTTC
CASTLRKGNYEQYF
>TRBD2|TRBV10-3|few|TRBJ2-5
TGTGCCATCAGTGTAGCGGGGGAGGAGACCCAGTACTTC
CAISVAGEETQYF
>.|TRBV4-2|.|TRBJ1-6
TGTGCCAGCAGCCAAGAACGTCGGAATTCACCCCTCCACTTT
CASSQERRNSPLHF
>TRBD2|TRBV9|few|TRBJ2-3
TGTGCCAGCAGCGTAGGTAGCGGGGTGAGCACAGATACGCAGTATTTT
CASSVGSGVSTDTQYF
>TRBD2|TRBV11-2|.|TRBJ2-4
TGTGCCAGCAGCCCAAGGGGTATCAGCGGGGAAGCCAAAAACATTCAGTACTTC
CASSPRGISGEAKNIQYF
>.|TRBV5-1|.|TRBJ2-3
TGCGCCAGCAGCTTGTTGGGGGGTACGGATACGCAGTATTTT
CASSLLGGTDTQYF
>.|TRBV5-6|.|TRBJ2-3
TGTGCCAGCAGCCGACAGACAGATACGCAGTATTTT
CASSRQTDTQYF
>TRBD1|TRBV29-1|few|TRBJ1-1
TGCAGCGTAAGACAGGGGAACACTGAAGCTTTCTTT
CSVRQGNTEAFF
>TRBD1|TRBV9|once|TRBJ1-2
TGTGCCAGCAGCGCCCAGACAGGGGGCCCCTATGGCTACACCTTC
CASSAQTGGPYGYTF
>.|TRBV29-1|.|TRBJ2-4
TGCAGCGTTGTTTCTAGAGTAGCCAAAAACATTCAGTACTTC
CSVVSRVAKNIQYF
>.|TRBV7-9|.|TRBJ1-2
TGTGCCAGCAGCTTAGTGGTCCAGGTGGATCACACCTTC
CASSLVVQVDHTF
>TRBD2|TRBV6-4|once|TRBJ2-2
TGTGCCAGCACTAGCGGGGGACTGAACACCGGGGAGCTGTTTTTT
CASTSGGLNTGELFF
>.|TRBV6-5|.|TRBJ2-5
TGTGCCAGCAGTTCCCCCCGGGACTCTGCGGCGGAGACCCAGTACTTC
CASSSPRDSAAETQYF
>.|TRBV5-4|few|TRBJ2-3
TGTGCCAGCAGCTTGGTTCGTAGCAGGGACACAGATACGCAGTATTTT
CASSLVRSRDTDTQYF
>.|TRBV24-1|.|TRBJ2-3
TGTGCCACCAGTGCATCGGGGTATACGCAGTATTTT
CATSASGYTQYF
>TRBD2|TRBV7-9|.|TRBJ2-1
TGTGCCACCAAAGATAGCGGGAGACCCTACAATGAGCAGTTCTTC
CATKDSGRPYNEQFF
>.|TRBV5-1|.|TRBJ2-2
TGCGCCAGCACACCTAGACAGGAGGCCGGGGAGCTGTTTTTT
CASTPRQEAGELFF
>TRBD1|TRBV7-9|.|TRBJ2-7
TGTGCCACCGATCGGGACAGGGGTGGCGAGCAGTACTTC
CATDRDRGGEQYF